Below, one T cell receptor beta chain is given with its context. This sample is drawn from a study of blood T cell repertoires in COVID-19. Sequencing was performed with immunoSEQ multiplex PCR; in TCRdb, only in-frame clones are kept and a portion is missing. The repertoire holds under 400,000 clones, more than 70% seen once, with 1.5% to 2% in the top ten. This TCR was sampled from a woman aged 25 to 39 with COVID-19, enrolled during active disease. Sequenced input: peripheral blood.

This CDR3 is CASSPKAGTNEKLFF. The CDR3 nucleotides read TGCGCCAGCAGCCCTAAGGCGGGCACTAATGAAAAACTGTTTTTT. This chain links TRBV4-1 with TRBJ1-4; D gene unclear. V lost 4 bases and J 2 bases, leaving 11 bases between the germline ends. The CDR3 runs to 15 residues. The germline gives CDR1 MGHRA, CDR2 YSYEKL.